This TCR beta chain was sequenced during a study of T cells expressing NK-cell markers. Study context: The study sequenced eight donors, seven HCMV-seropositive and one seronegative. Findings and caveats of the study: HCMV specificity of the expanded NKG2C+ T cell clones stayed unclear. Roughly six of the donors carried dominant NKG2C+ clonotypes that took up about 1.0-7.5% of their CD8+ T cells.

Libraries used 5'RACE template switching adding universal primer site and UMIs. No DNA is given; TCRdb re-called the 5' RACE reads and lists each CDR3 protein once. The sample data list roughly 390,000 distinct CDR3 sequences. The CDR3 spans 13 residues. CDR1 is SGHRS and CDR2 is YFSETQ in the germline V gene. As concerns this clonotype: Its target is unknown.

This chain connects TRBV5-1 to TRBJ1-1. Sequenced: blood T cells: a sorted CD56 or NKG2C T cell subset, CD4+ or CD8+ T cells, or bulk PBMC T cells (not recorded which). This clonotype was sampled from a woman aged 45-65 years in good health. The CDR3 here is CASSLDTNTEAFF.